This T cell receptor (beta chain) was profiled in a study of blood T cell repertoires in COVID-19. Background on the study: T cells, B-cell-depleted T cells, or PBMCs supplied cDNA or gDNA.

CDR3 length: 12 amino acids. V lost 6 bases and J lost 11, with 14 bases in between. TCRdb keeps only in-frame clones here, not all; method: immunoSEQ multiplex PCR. This table holds under 150,000 clones, 83% found once. The sequencing input was peripheral blood. The V call is TRBV12-3 or TRBV12-4, the J call TRBJ1-5, with a weak D call TRBD1 (6 bases). This receptor was taken from an elderly man with active or convalescent COVID-19. CDR3 loop: CASSKTGNAQHF. CDR3 sequence (DNA): TGTGCCAGCAGCAAAACAGGGAATGCCCAGCATTTT.